Detailed here is one T cell receptor beta chain. Measured with immunoSEQ multiplex PCR; TCRdb has only the in-frame clones, and not every one. The sample holds just over 45,000 clones, roughly 94% seen once. These data belong to a study of human thymus T cells. The TCR was taken from a girl under two years old with a congenital heart defect but otherwise immunologically healthy. Material: blood.

This chain's CDR3 is CASSSSSGNTIYF. The CDR3, as DNA: TGTGCCAGCAGTTCAAGCTCTGGAAACACCATATATTTT. The V gene is TRBV27, the J gene TRBJ1-3; D is ambiguous. The germline CDR1 and CDR2 sequences are MNHEY and SMNVEV (reference sequence). The V end lost 4 bases, the J end lost 0 bases, and 4 bases lay between the germline ends. The CDR3 is made up of 13 amino acids.